The next 27 T cell receptor beta chains were all read from a single sample in a study of blood T cell repertoires in COVID-19. Measured with immunoSEQ multiplex PCR; TCRdb has only the in-frame clones, and not every one. The sample has more than 150,000 clones, around 87% seen once. Sample: peripheral blood. These receptors were collected from a man aged 18 to 30 with acute or convalescent COVID-19.

The gene calls are TRBV15 and TRBJ1-1; D is possibly TRBD1 (5 bases). The CDR3 is made up of 14 amino acids. V lost 5 bases to trimming and J lost 5 bases, with 15 bases between them. Germline assignment: CDR1 LNHNV and CDR2 YYDKDF (reference sequence). CDR3 nucleotides: TGTGCCACCAGCGCCCGGGGGAGTGGAACTGAAGCTTTCTTT. Translating it yields CATSARGSGTEAFF.

The chain is built from TRBV4-2 and TRBJ2-1; perhaps TRBD1 as D (6 bases). CDR3 size: 16 residues. CDR1 is LGHNA and CDR2 is YNFKEQ in the germline V gene. Between the trimmed V and J ends, which lost 0 bases and 2 bases, there was a span of 11 bases. CDR3 protein: CASSQEGAGAYNEQFF. CDR3 bases: TGTGCCAGCAGCCAAGAGGGGGCGGGTGCCTACAATGAGCAGTTCTTC.

This clone was recorded once. The rearrangement links TRBV11-2 to TRBJ2-5; 7 positions agree with TRBD2. Trimming cost V 1 base and J 5 bases; bases outside gene matches: 10. The CDR3 has 16 amino acids. CDR1 and CDR2 (germline): SGHAT, FQNNGV. The DNA for the CDR3 is TGTGCCAGCAGCTTAGTTCATGGGGGGGGAGTTGAGACCCAGTACTTC. Translation: CASSLVHGGGVETQYF.

This sequence joins TRBV2 and TRBJ2-1, with TRBD2 identical over 9 bases. The ends lost 6 bases at V and 4 bases at J; junction bases unmatched: 4. The CDR3 is 14 amino acids. Germline V gene sequence: CDR1 SNHLY, CDR2 FYNNEI. CDR3 coding DNA: TGTGCCAGCAGGAGTAGCGGGAGATACAATGAGCAGTTCTTC. Its translation: CASRSSGRYNEQFF.

The V gene is TRBV6-5, the J gene TRBJ1-5, with D maybe TRBD1 (5 bases). V dropped 10 bases and J dropped 4 bases, with 17 bases sitting between them. Germline assignment: CDR1 MNHEY and CDR2 SVGAGI. The CDR3 length is 14 residues. CDR3: CATQGLFRNQPQHF. For the CDR3, the DNA is TGTGCCACCCAGGGTTTGTTTCGGAATCAGCCCCAGCATTTT.

V and J are TRBV18 and TRBJ2-6; tentatively, D is TRBD2 (5 bases). The germline V and J ends were trimmed by 6 bases and 4 bases, with 7 bases remaining between them. CDR3 length: 13 residues. Germline CDR1 reads KGHSH; CDR2 reads LQKENI. CDR3 loop: CASSPGGANVLTF. The CDR3 coding sequence is TGTGCCAGCTCCCCGGGAGGGGCCAACGTCCTGACTTTC.

The chain employs TRBV9 and TRBJ2-3; 9 bases agree with TRBD2. The CDR3 runs to 15 residues. CDR1 and CDR2 from the germline V gene are SGDLS and YYNGEE. Germline trimming cut 0 bases from V and 4 bases from J; bases unmatched to any gene: 3. In DNA, the CDR3 is TGTGCCAGCAGCGTAGACGAGCGGGGGGCAGATACGCAGTATTTT. Its protein is CASSVDERGADTQYF.

CDR3 amino acids: CASSWGGLASGTGELFF. The CDR3 DNA sequence: TGTGCCAGTAGTTGGGGGGGACTAGCAAGTGGCACCGGGGAGCTGTTTTTT. This sequence joins TRBV19 and TRBJ2-2, with TRBD2 identical over 9 bases. The ends lost 5 bases at V and 4 bases at J; junction bases unmatched: 11. This CDR3 is 17 amino acids long. CDR1 LNHDA and CDR2 SQIVND come from the germline V gene (reference sequence).

The chain couples TRBV30 to TRBJ1-4; TRBD1 might be the D (6 bases). Trimming took 0 bases from V and 5 from J, leaving 16 bases between them. The CDR3 runs to 16 residues. Germline assignment: CDR1 GTSNPN and CDR2 SVGIG (reference sequence). CDR3: CAWSVTFGQSNEKLFF. DNA for the CDR3: TGTGCCTGGAGTGTTACATTCGGACAGAGCAATGAAAAACTGTTTTTT.

The chain links TRBV7-8 to TRBJ2-1; 9 positions agree with TRBD2. After removal of 1 base from V and 0 bases from J, the junction contained 7 bases not matched to a gene. CDR1 and CDR2 from the germline V gene are SGHVS and FQNEAQ. The CDR3 sequence is 18 residues long. The CDR3 coding sequence is TGTGCCAGCAGCTTAGGGCTTCTAGCGGGGAGCTCCTACAATGAGCAGTTCTTC. It codes for CASSLGLLAGSSYNEQFF. The variable domain in full, with the rest retrieved from reference TRBV7-8 and TRBJ2-1, is GAGVSQSPRYKVAKRGQDVALRCDPISGHVSLFWYQQALGQGPEFLTYFQNEAQLDKSGLPSDRFFAERPEGSVSTLKIQRTQQEDSAVYLCASSLGLLAGSSYNEQFFGPGTRLTVL.

This clone was seen just once. The chain is built from TRBV5-8 and TRBJ1-2, with 8 nucleotides matching TRBD1. Trimming removed 4 bases from V and 5 bases from J; junction bases left unmatched: 7. This CDR3 is 14 amino acids long. Germline V CDR1 and CDR2: SGHTS, YDEGEE. The CDR3 DNA follows: TGTGCCAGCAGCCTAGACAGGGGCGGGTATGGCTACACCTTC. Its protein product is CASSLDRGGYGYTF.

Concerning this clone: Because the CDR3's place on the DNA is in doubt, the DNA is left out and the CDR3 is given as listed by TCRdb. V gene TRBV9 combines with J gene TRBJ1-1; TRBD1, the D gene given by the table, was not confirmed from the DNA. Per germline, CDR1 SGDLS and CDR2 YYNGEE. Ends included, the CDR3 has 12 residues. The CDR3 sequence is CASSVGQGIRFF.

This sequence joins TRBV2 and TRBJ1-2; no clear D. Germline V gene lookup returns CDR1 SNHLY and CDR2 FYNNEI. Trimming shortened V by 4 bases and J by 3 bases, and 15 bases separated the two germline ends. The CDR3 consists of 15 residues. The CDR3 coding sequence is TGTGCCAGCAGTGCGCGGCAGTTAATAGACTATGGCTACACCTTC. The encoded protein is CASSARQLIDYGYTF.

This clone was seen once. CDR3 sequence (DNA): TGTGCCTGGAGAGGCGGCCTTGTTGAGACCCAGTACTTC. Translated, it gives CAWRGGLVETQYF. The rearrangement links TRBV30 to TRBJ2-5, with D uncertain. The CDR3 has 13 amino acids. Trimming shortened V by 3 bases and J by 5 bases, and 13 bases separated the two germline ends. In germline, CDR1 is GTSNPN, CDR2 SVGIG (reference sequence).

The chain uses TRBV11-2 and TRBJ1-2; D is uncertain. Germline assignment: CDR1 SGHAT and CDR2 FQNNGV. CDR3 length: 15 residues. The ends were cut back, 2 bases at V and 4 bases at J, with 14 bases in the middle. The CDR3 here is CASSLSVSGVYGYTF. In nucleotides, the CDR3 is TGTGCCAGCAGCTTAAGCGTCAGCGGGGTCTATGGCTACACCTTC.

This chain joins TRBV30 and TRBJ1-2, with D possibly TRBD1 on 6 matching bases. Germline CDR1 is GTSNPN and CDR2 is SVGIG (reference sequence). The V and J ends lost 3 bases and 3 bases respectively, with 20 bases between them. The CDR3 totals 16 residues. The CDR3 spells CAWRSRGLAGDYGYTF. The CDR3, as DNA: TGTGCCTGGAGGTCCCGAGGGCTCGCAGGGGACTATGGCTACACCTTC.

The CDR3: CASSTTGLNTEAFF. For the CDR3, the DNA is TGCGCCAGCAGTACCACAGGCCTGAACACTGAAGCTTTCTTT. The V gene is TRBV5-1, the J gene TRBJ1-1; a possible D gene is TRBD1 (5 bases). Germline V gene data show CDR1 as SGHRS and CDR2 as YFSETQ. Trimming pared 5 bases from V and 0 bases from J, leaving 11 bases between. This CDR3 region has 14 residues.

V usage is TRBV12-3 or TRBV12-4 and J usage is TRBJ1-4; D uncertain. V dropped 1 base and J dropped 8 bases, with 5 bases sitting between them. This CDR3 comprises 12 residues. The CDR3 nucleotides read TGTGCCAGCAGTTTAGTCAGGGAAAAACTGTTTTTT. This encodes CASSLVREKLFF.

The chain combines TRBV30 with TRBJ1-1; 11 positions match TRBD1. Germline trimming cut 7 bases from V and 1 base from J; bases unmatched to any gene: 5. CDR3 length: 14 amino acids. From germline, CDR1 is GTSNPN and CDR2 SVGIG (reference sequence). The CDR3 loop is CAYGQGAANTEAFF. CDR3 nucleotide sequence: TGTGCCTATGGACAGGGGGCGGCGAACACTGAAGCTTTCTTT.

This chain uses TRBV5-4 with TRBJ1-3; perhaps TRBD1 as D (6 bases). V lost 2 bases and J 1 base, leaving 16 bases between the germline ends. The CDR3 has 17 amino acids. CDR1 is SGHNT, CDR2 YYREEE, per germline (reference sequence). CDR3 residues: CASSFGGGVLSGNTIYF. Here the CDR3 DNA reads TGTGCCAGCAGCTTCGGAGGGGGGGTTCTGTCTGGAAACACCATATATTTT.

The rearrangement links TRBV21-1 to TRBJ2-5; no check of the table's D call, TRBD1, against the DNA was made. TRBV21-1 is a pseudogene. This CDR3 has 17 residues. The CDR3 region is CASSKANRLQGQETQYF. Written as DNA, the CDR3 is TGTGCCAGCAGCAAAGCCAATAGATTGCAGGGACAAGAGACCCAGTACTTC.

The genes are TRBV25-1 and TRBJ1-6; tentative D call: TRBD1 (6 bases). This CDR3 is 15 amino acids long. Germline CDR1 reads MGHDK; CDR2 reads SYGVNS. V dropped 5 bases and J dropped 6 bases, with 14 bases sitting between them. CDR3: CASSPDRPLNSPLHF. The DNA of the CDR3 is TGTGCCAGCAGTCCGGACAGACCTCTTAATTCACCCCTCCACTTT.

J is TRBJ2-3 and V is TRBV9, with a tentative D call TRBD1 (6 bases). The CDR3 spans 15 residues. The ends were cut back, 4 bases at V and 0 bases at J, with 12 bases in the middle. The germline V gene has CDR1 SGDLS and CDR2 YYNGEE. CDR3 nucleotide sequence: TGTGCCAGCAGCCCGGGACACCCCAGCACAGATACGCAGTATTTT. It is translated as CASSPGHPSTDTQYF. Filled out from reference TRBV9 and TRBJ2-3, the complete variable domain reads DSGVTQTPKHLITATGQRVTLRCSPRSGDLSVYWYQQSLDQGLQFLIQYYNGEERAKGNILERFSAQQFPDLHSELNLSSLELGDSALYFCASSPGHPSTDTQYFGPGTRLTVL.

This chain connects TRBV7-5 to TRBJ2-7; the table's D call of TRBD2 was not tested on the DNA. TRBV7-5 is labeled a pseudogene. The CDR3 consists of 13 residues. CDR3 region: CVRSPGLSYEQYV. CDR3 DNA sequence: TGTGTCAGAAGCCCCGGTCTCTCCTACGAGCAGTACGTC.

The chain has TRBV10-2 and TRBJ1-1, with no clear D. The CDR3 runs 12 residues. The V gene's germline CDR1 is WSHSY and CDR2 SAAADI. Deletions cut 3 bases from V and 1 base from J, with 3 bases between. In DNA form, the CDR3 reads TGCGCCAGCAGTGACAGGAACACTGAAGCTTTCTTT. It encodes CASSDRNTEAFF.

The chain carries TRBV6-5 and TRBJ1-2, with 11 bases matching TRBD1. Germline-derived CDR1 and CDR2 are MNHEY and SVGAGI. There are 14 residues in the CDR3. The ends lost 5 bases at V and 3 bases at J; junction bases unmatched: 2. The CDR3 loop is CASSRTGGYYGYTF. The CDR3 DNA reads as TGTGCCAGCAGTAGGACAGGGGGCTACTATGGCTACACCTTC.

The chain combines TRBV2 with TRBJ1-1, with no clear D. Trimming took 6 bases from V and 1 from J, leaving 9 bases between them. Germline loops: CDR1 SNHLY, CDR2 FYNNEI. CDR3 length equals 13 residues. The CDR3 DNA follows: TGTGCCAGCAGCCGAGAGGGGAACACTGAAGCTTTCTTT. As protein: CASSREGNTEAFF.